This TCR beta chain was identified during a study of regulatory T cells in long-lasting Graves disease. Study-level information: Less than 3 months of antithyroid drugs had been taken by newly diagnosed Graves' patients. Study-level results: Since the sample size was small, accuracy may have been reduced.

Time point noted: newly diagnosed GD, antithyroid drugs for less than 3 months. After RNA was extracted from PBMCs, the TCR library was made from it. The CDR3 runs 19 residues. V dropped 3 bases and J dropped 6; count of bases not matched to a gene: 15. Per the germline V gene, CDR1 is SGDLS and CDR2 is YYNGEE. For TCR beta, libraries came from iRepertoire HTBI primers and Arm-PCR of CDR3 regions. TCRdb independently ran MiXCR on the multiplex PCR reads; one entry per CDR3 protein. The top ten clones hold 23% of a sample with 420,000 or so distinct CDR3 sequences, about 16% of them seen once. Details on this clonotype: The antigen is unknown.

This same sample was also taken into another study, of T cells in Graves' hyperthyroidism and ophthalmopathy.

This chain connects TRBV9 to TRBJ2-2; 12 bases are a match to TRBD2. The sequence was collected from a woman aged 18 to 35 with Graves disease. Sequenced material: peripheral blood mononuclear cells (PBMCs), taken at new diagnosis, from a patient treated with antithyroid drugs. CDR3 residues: CASSARDSLLAGGSGELFF. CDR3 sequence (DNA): TGTGCCAGCAGCGCCCGGGACAGCTTACTAGCGGGAGGTTCCGGGGAGCTGTTTTTT.